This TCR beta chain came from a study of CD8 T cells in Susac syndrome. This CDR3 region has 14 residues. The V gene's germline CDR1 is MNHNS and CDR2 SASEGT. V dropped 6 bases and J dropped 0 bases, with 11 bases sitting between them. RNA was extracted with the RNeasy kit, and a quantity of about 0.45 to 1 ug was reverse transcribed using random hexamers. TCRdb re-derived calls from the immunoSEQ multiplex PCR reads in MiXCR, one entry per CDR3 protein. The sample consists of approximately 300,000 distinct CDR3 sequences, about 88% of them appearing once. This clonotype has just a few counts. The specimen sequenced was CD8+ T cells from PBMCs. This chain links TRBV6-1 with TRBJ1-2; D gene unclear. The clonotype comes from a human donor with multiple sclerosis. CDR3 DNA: TGTGCCAGCAGCTACACACGGGCTAACTATGGCTACACCTTC. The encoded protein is CASSYTRANYGYTF.